This is a list of T cell receptor beta chains from one sample in a study of cytomegalovirus exposure and HLA in healthy donors. Method: immunoSEQ multiplex PCR; TCRdb's copy keeps in-frame clones and lacks some. Of over 150,000 clones listed, over 80% are singletons. Sequencing was done on a sample of PBMCs. The origin of the receptors is a male donor in good health and CMV-seronegative. Both conserved end residues are part of each CDR3. Rows give clone size only sometimes, using once, few, many, or a class for an expanded clone.

clone size: NA
V gene: TRBV2
CDR3 protein: CASSEDRGLEKLFF

clone size: once
V gene: TRBV6-1
CDR3 protein: CASRGGARSNQPQHF

clone size: NA
V gene: TRBV27
CDR3 protein: CASSSQGRYNEQFF

clone size: NA
V gene: TRBV19
CDR3 protein: CASSWDIESTEAFF

clone size: NA
V gene: TRBV12-5
CDR3 protein: CASGSGGGGNNEQFF

clone size: NA
V gene: TRBV10-3
CDR3 protein: CAISPTGQGLSNSPLHF

clone size: NA
V gene: TRBV11-2
CDR3 protein: CASSQEGYGYTF

clone size: NA
V gene: TRBV5-1
CDR3 protein: CASRLAGANEQFF

clone size: NA
V gene: TRBV11-2
CDR3 protein: CASSLGQGAQETQYF

clone size: NA
V gene: TRBV6-5
CDR3 protein: CASSPVGEGETQYF

clone size: once
V gene: TRBV6-1
CDR3 protein: CASSELRSQYGYTF

clone size: NA
V gene: TRBV5-4
CDR3 protein: CASNPDGLGTDTQYF

clone size: few
V gene: TRBV7-9
CDR3 protein: CASREALGNTIYF

clone size: NA
V gene: TRBV29-1
CDR3 protein: CSVGTTGSEQFF

clone size: NA
V gene: TRBV18
CDR3 protein: CASSPRAGVLYEQYF

clone size: NA
V gene: TRBV5-5
CDR3 protein: CASSSGRGEAFF

clone size: NA
V gene: TRBV30
CDR3 protein: CAWVSSGANVLTF

clone size: NA
V gene: TRBV28
CDR3 protein: CASSVSSPLHF

clone size: NA
V gene: TRBV10-2
CDR3 protein: CASSPGQPNTGELFF

clone size: NA
V gene: TRBV7-2
CDR3 protein: CASSLVGTGYGGNQPQHF

clone size: NA
V gene: TRBV19
CDR3 protein: CASSFAGGGTDTQYF

clone size: NA
V gene: TRBV30
CDR3 protein: CAWSVRQGDSPLHF

clone size: NA
V gene: TRBV6-5
CDR3 protein: CASSYSGQTYGYTF

clone size: NA
V gene: TRBV6-5
CDR3 protein: CASSYAANTEAFF

clone size: once
V gene: TRBV6-1
CDR3 protein: CASSEGLLNTEAFF

clone size: few
V gene: TRBV10-3
CDR3 protein: CAISGGGDQPQHF

clone size: NA
V gene: TRBV19
CDR3 protein: CASSMRGQGVETQYF

clone size: NA
V gene: TRBV30
CDR3 protein: CAWSALDRGTEAFF

clone size: NA
V gene: TRBV6-1
CDR3 protein: CASSEGTAQNEKLFF

clone size: NA
V gene: TRBV19
CDR3 protein: CASSITGGHFYEQYF

clone size: NA
V gene: TRBV5-1
CDR3 protein: CASSHGVRTEAFF

clone size: NA
V gene: TRBV7-2
CDR3 protein: CASSLLTGGLNTEAFF

clone size: NA
V gene: TRBV25-1
CDR3 protein: CASTGQGWTEAFF

clone size: NA
V gene: TRBV19
CDR3 protein: CASSKGQNTEAFF

clone size: once
V gene: TRBV29-1
CDR3 protein: CSVLVRTAVYGYTF

clone size: NA
V gene: TRBV5-1
CDR3 protein: CASSLAGQGDAEAFF

clone size: NA
V gene: TRBV6-1
CDR3 protein: CASSEKWQYVPYEQYF

clone size: few
V gene: TRBV11-2
CDR3 protein: CASSLTPAMNTEAFF

clone size: NA
V gene: TRBV7-9
CDR3 protein: CASSPQGIGYTF

clone size: NA
V gene: TRBV6-5
CDR3 protein: CASSPGTGFFEQYF

clone size: NA
V gene: TRBV11-2
CDR3 protein: CASSPADEQFF

clone size: NA
V gene: TRBV4-1
CDR3 protein: CASSPKGTEAFF

clone size: once
V gene: TRBV6-6
CDR3 protein: CASSYLNRDTQYF

clone size: NA
V gene: TRBV15
CDR3 protein: CATSRVLYNEQFF

clone size: NA
V gene: TRBV7-2
CDR3 protein: CASSLVTGTGYPGNTIYF

clone size: NA
V gene: TRBV7-9
CDR3 protein: CSSSLTFRVYGFTGYTF

clone size: NA
V gene: TRBV7-9
CDR3 protein: CASSLQGNTEAFF

clone size: NA
V gene: TRBV25-1
CDR3 protein: CASSDSRGGQPQHF

clone size: NA
V gene: TRBV2
CDR3 protein: CASSGRGAAQETQYF

clone size: NA
V gene: TRBV7-2
CDR3 protein: CASSTRTSGTDTQYF

clone size: NA
V gene: TRBV9
CDR3 protein: CASSTYRGHNTGELFF

clone size: NA
V gene: TRBV5-4
CDR3 protein: CASSLGGMGYGYTF